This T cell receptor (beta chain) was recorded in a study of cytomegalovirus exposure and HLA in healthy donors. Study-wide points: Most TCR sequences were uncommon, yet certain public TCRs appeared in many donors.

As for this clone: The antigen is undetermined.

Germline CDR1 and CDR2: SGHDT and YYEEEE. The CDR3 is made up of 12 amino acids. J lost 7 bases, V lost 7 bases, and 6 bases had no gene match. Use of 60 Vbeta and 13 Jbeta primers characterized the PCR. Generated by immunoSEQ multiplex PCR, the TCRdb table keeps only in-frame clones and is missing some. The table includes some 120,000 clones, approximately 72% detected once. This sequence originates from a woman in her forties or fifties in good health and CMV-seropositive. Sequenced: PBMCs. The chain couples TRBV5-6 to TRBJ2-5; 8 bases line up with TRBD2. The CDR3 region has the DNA TGTGCCAGCCTAGAAAGCGGGGGGACCCAGTACTTC. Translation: CASLESGGTQYF.